This T cell receptor beta chain is from a study of T cell changes during pregnancy in multiple sclerosis. CDR3 size: 15 residues. J lost 7 bases, V lost 7 bases, and 7 bases had no gene match. CDR1 SGHAT and CDR2 FQNNGV come from the germline V gene. Clones were sequenced by immunoSEQ multiplex PCR, and TCRdb holds only the in-frame ones, with some missing. The sample consists of 74,000 or so clones, approximately 92% of them appearing once. This specimen was CD4+ T cells from peripheral blood mononuclear cells, taken before pregnancy. J is TRBJ2-1 and V is TRBV11-2; 13 nucleotides align to TRBD2. This receptor was taken from a female donor with multiple sclerosis, enrolled in a pregnancy study. The chain's CDR3 is CASTLAGGPGNEQFF. CDR3 bases: TGTGCCAGCACACTAGCGGGGGGGCCGGGTAATGAGCAGTTCTTC.